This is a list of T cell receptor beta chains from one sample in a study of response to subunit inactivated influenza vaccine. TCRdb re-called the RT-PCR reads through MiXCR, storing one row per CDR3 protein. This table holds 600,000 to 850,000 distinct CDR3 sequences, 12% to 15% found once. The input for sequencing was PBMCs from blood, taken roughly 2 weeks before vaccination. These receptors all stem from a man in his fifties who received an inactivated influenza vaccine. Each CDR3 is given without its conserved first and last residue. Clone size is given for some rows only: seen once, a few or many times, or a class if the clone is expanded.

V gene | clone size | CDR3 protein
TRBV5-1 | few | ASSSPGTMSGTEAF
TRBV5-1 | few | ASSFQGASSYEQY
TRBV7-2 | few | ASSLSEAGAYEQY
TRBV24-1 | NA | ATSDGRQRGGTDTQY
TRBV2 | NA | ASSSNRVAGELF
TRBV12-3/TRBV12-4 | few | ASSPGARTEAF
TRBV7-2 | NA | ASSLAVSGGISNQPQH
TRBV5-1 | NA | ASSLWGIGGQGDSEAF
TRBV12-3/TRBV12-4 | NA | ASSPDRGTNTGELF
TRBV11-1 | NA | ASSLGLAGMNEQF
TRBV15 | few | ATSSRGGPSGEQY
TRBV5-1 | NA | ASSIGTSGRATETQY
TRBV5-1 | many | ASSMGQGYEQY
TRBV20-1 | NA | SAGGRRDSPLH
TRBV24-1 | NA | ATSDDSYGYT
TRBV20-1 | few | SALTHLGAGTDTQY
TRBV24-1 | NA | ATSEGYTDTQY
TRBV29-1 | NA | SVSTRVYGNEQF
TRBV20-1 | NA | SARDLLTPLSKNIQY
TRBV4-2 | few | ASSQDVRGETQY
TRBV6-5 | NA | ASSYRTSYNEQF
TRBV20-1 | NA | SADRAPDTQY
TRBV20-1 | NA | SASPGHSNSPLH
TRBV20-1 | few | SARVRGRPYEQY
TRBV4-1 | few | ASSQEHRGETQY
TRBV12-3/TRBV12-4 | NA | ASSLSGRVWGYYEQY
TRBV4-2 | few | ASSQEDRGQRNEQF
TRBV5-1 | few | ASSLGDGIYEQY
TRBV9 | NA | ASSVEAGRGTDTQY